These 15 T cell receptor beta chains share one sample of origin, sequenced in a study of T cell responses to AZD1222 COVID-19 vaccine. Here immunoSEQ multiplex PCR was the method, and the copy in TCRdb shows in-frame clones only, minus some. The sample consists of 120,000 or so clones, approximately 90% of them appearing once. The material sequenced was peripheral blood, taken on day 0 of MenACWY control vaccination. Every receptor here comes from an adult in good health.

The chain recombines TRBV6-2 or TRBV6-3 with TRBJ2-7; D remains ambiguous. Between the trimmed V and J ends, which lost 4 bases and 0 bases, there was a span of 13 bases. The CDR3 has 15 residues. Germline values: CDR1 MNHEY, CDR2 SVGEGT. CDR3 nucleotide sequence: TGTGCCAGCAGTTTCCTCCACAGCGTCTCCTACGAGCAGTACTTC. Encoded protein: CASSFLHSVSYEQYF.

The V and J genes are TRBV27 and TRBJ2-7; D call uncertain. The V and J ends lost 0 bases and 3 bases respectively, with 6 bases between them. CDR1 is MNHEY, CDR2 SMNVEV, per germline (reference sequence). The CDR3 consists of 13 residues. Here the CDR3 reads CASSLSRVYEQYF. As DNA, the CDR3 is TGTGCCAGCAGTTTATCCCGGGTCTACGAGCAGTACTTC.

The chain carries TRBV7-3 and TRBJ2-5, with TRBD2 matching over 14 bases. The V and J ends lost 4 bases and 5 bases, in that order; junction bases with no gene match: 6. This CDR3 region has 16 residues. CDR1 and CDR2 (germline): SGHTA, FQGTGA. CDR3 residues: CASSSGTSGSEETQYF. As DNA, the CDR3 is TGTGCCAGCAGCTCCGGGACTAGCGGGAGTGAGGAGACCCAGTACTTC. The full variable domain, completed using reference TRBV7-3 and TRBJ2-5, is GAGVSQTPSNKVTEKGKYVELRCDPISGHTALYWYRQSLGQGPEFLIYFQGTGAADDSGLPNDRFFAVRPEGSVSTLKIQRTERGDSAVYLCASSSGTSGSEETQYFGPGTRLLVL.

The genes are TRBV15 and TRBJ2-5, with D perhaps TRBD1 (5 bases). The CDR3 sequence is 13 residues long. Germline V CDR1 and CDR2: LNHNV, YYDKDF (reference sequence). Trimming took 1 base from V and 5 from J, leaving 8 bases between them. DNA of the CDR3: TGTGCCACCAGCAGAGCAGGGATGGAGACCCAGTACTTC. Translated: CATSRAGMETQYF. Looking up the rest from reference TRBV15 and TRBJ2-5 gives the full variable domain: DAMVIQNPRYQVTQFGKPVTLSCSQTLNHNVMYWYQQKSSQAPKLLFHYYDKDFNNEADTPDNFQSRRPNTSFCFLDIRSPGLGDTAMYLCATSRAGMETQYFGPGTRLLVL.

The chain recombines TRBV9 with TRBJ2-1; D gene uncertain. CDR1 and CDR2 (germline): SGDLS, YYNGEE. V was shortened by 0 bases and J by 2 bases, with 12 bases between the two germline ends. The CDR3 is 16 amino acids. CDR3 nucleotide sequence: TGTGCCAGCAGCGTAGAGGGCCTATCCACCTACAATGAGCAGTTCTTC. The encoded protein is CASSVEGLSTYNEQFF. The full variable domain, its missing parts supplied by reference TRBV9 and TRBJ2-1, is DSGVTQTPKHLITATGQRVTLRCSPRSGDLSVYWYQQSLDQGLQFLIQYYNGEERAKGNILERFSAQQFPDLHSELNLSSLELGDSALYFCASSVEGLSTYNEQFFGPGTRLTVL.

The chain joins TRBV7-7 to TRBJ1-1, with D perhaps TRBD1 (5 bases). Germline V lookup: CDR1 SSHAT, CDR2 FNYEAQ (reference sequence). This CDR3 comprises 15 residues. V was shortened by 2 bases and J by 1 base, with 11 bases between the two germline ends. Written as DNA, the CDR3 is TGTGCCAGCAGCTTATATACAGGACGGAACACTGAAGCTTTCTTT. It yields the protein CASSLYTGRNTEAFF.

A word on this clone: Distinct nucleotide sequences in the sample also encode this CDR3. The genes are TRBV20-1 and TRBJ2-3, with TRBD2 as a possible D gene (5 bases). The CDR3 length is 12 residues. CDR1 is DFQATT, CDR2 SNEGSKA, per germline (reference sequence). The ends were cut back, 6 bases at V and 5 bases at J, with 12 bases in the middle. CDR3 bases: TGCAGTGCAAGTACTCGGGGAGATACGCAGTATTTT. Protein sequence: CSASTRGDTQYF.

The table lists this clone with a count of one. The gene calls are TRBV5-4 and TRBJ2-1; D is ambiguous. The CDR3 covers 19 residues. Trimming cost V 0 bases and J 0 bases, with 19 bases left between them. Germline V gene lookup returns CDR1 SGHNT and CDR2 YYREEE (reference sequence). This CDR3 reads CASSLARTRAQSSYNEQFF. CDR3 DNA sequence: TGTGCCAGCAGCTTGGCCCGCACCCGCGCGCAGAGCTCCTACAATGAGCAGTTCTTC.

This clone was counted a few times. The V and J genes are TRBV5-1 and TRBJ2-5, with TRBD2 matching over 9 bases. This CDR3 has 15 residues. Germline trimming cut 0 bases from V and 4 bases from J; bases unmatched to any gene: 4. Germline CDR1 SGHRS, CDR2 YFSETQ. CDR3 amino acids: CASSLGGGGGETQYF. Written as DNA, the CDR3 is TGCGCCAGCAGCTTGGGCGGGGGGGGCGGAGAGACCCAGTACTTC. Full variable domain (missing parts from reference TRBV5-1 and TRBJ2-5): KAGVTQTPRYLIKTRGQQVTLSCSPISGHRSVSWYQQTPGQGLQFLFEYFSETQRNKGNFPGRFSGRQFSNSRSEMNVSTLELGDSALYLCASSLGGGGGETQYFGPGTRLLVL.

The chain is built from TRBV7-8 and TRBJ1-2; D gene ambiguous. Germline values: CDR1 SGHVS, CDR2 FQNEAQ. The CDR3 runs 15 residues. The V end was cut by 0 bases, the J end by 3 bases, with 11 bases between. In DNA, the CDR3 is TGTGCCAGCAGCTTAGCTCGGGGAAGGGACTATGGCTACACCTTC. Residues: CASSLARGRDYGYTF.

The chain combines TRBV7-3 with TRBJ2-3; D unclear. The CDR3 contains 13 residues. Trimming cost V 1 base and J 2 bases, with 4 bases left between them. The germline gives CDR1 SGHTA, CDR2 FQGTGA. The CDR3 here is CASSLKVTDTQYF. CDR3 in DNA: TGTGCCAGCAGCTTAAAAGTCACAGATACGCAGTATTTT.

The rearrangement links TRBV4-3 to TRBJ2-2; maybe TRBD1 (5 bases). With 0 bases removed from V and 5 bases from J, the gap between germline ends came to 10 bases. This CDR3 has 15 amino acids. CDR1 is LGHNA, CDR2 YSLEER, per germline. The CDR3 region is CASSQDRVYTGELFF. The CDR3 DNA reads as TGCGCCAGCAGCCAAGACAGGGTCTATACCGGGGAGCTGTTTTTT.

The chain couples TRBV3-1 (or the pseudogene TRBV3-2) to TRBJ2-7; D may be TRBD1 or TRBD2 (5 bases each). CDR1 and CDR2 (germline): LGHDT, YNNKEL (reference sequence). This CDR3 is 16 amino acids long. V was cut by 0 bases and J by 6 bases, with 18 bases left in between. The CDR3 DNA reads as TGTGCCAGCAGCCAAGATTTCCAGGGAGTTTTGGCCGAGCAGTACTTC. This sequence encodes CASSQDFQGVLAEQYF.

DNA for the CDR3: TGCGCCAGCAGCCCTGGACAGGGGGCTCCCACCGGGGAGCTGTTTTTT. Amino acid sequence: CASSPGQGAPTGELFF. The chain has TRBV5-1 and TRBJ2-2; 11 nucleotides match TRBD1. Germline CDR1 is SGHRS and CDR2 is YFSETQ. The CDR3 is 16 amino acids. With V trimmed by 4 bases and J by 4 bases, 6 bases remained unmatched.

The J gene is TRBJ2-1, the V gene TRBV11-3; D might be TRBD2 (7 bases). The CDR3 has 15 amino acids. Trimming stripped 5 bases from V and 4 bases from J, with 15 bases between. CDR1 and CDR2 from the germline V gene are SGHNT and YENEEA. CDR3 DNA sequence: TGTGCCAGCAGCCAGGGGACTACCCTTTACAATGAGCAGTTCTTC. Residues: CASSQGTTLYNEQFF.